The T cell receptor (beta chain) under discussion was sequenced for a study of T cells after yellow fever vaccination. From the 5' RACE reads, TCRdb called clonotypes with MiXCR, one entry per CDR3 protein. The sample holds 110,000 to 150,000 distinct CDR3 sequences; about 6.2% are singletons and the top ten take 0.55% to 0.7%. In its sample, this clonotype was seen many times. Germline values: CDR1 MNHEY, CDR2 SVGEGT. The CDR3 consists of 15 residues. Trimming removed 5 bases from V and 6 bases from J; junction bases left unmatched: 11. The chain joins TRBV6-2 or TRBV6-3 to TRBJ2-5; 8 bases are a match to TRBD2. The material sequenced was CD4+ T cells sorted from PBMCs, taken 10 days after the yellow fever booster vaccination. This sequence was found in a man aged 30 to 39 who received the YFV17D yellow fever vaccine. As DNA, the CDR3 is TGTGCCAGCAGTGCCGGGGGAGCGGGAGCTAAGACCCAGTACTTC. It yields the protein CASSAGGAGAKTQYF.